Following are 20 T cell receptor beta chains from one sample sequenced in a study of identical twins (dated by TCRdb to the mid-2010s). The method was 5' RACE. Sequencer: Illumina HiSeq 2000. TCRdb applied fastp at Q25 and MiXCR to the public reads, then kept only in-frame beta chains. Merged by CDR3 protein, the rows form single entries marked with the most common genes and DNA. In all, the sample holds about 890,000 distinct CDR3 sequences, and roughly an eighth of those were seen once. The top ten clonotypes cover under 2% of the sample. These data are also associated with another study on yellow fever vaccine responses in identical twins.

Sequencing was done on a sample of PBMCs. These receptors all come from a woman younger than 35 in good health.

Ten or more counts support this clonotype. The CDR3 spells CATSRGAQGSYNEQFF. CDR3 nucleotide sequence: TGTGCCACCAGCAGAGGGGCGCAGGGATCCTACAATGAGCAGTTCTTC. V gene TRBV15 combines with J gene TRBJ2-1; TRBD1 is a possible D gene (5 bases). Trimming shortened V by 1 base and J by 1 base, and 11 bases separated the two germline ends. Looked up from germline, CDR1 is LNHNV and CDR2 is YYDKDF (reference sequence). The CDR3 has 16 residues. Based on the CDR3 plus reference TRBV15 and TRBJ2-1, the full variable domain is DAMVIQNPRYQVTQFGKPVTLSCSQTLNHNVMYWYQQKSSQAPKLLFHYYDKDFNNEADTPDNFQSRRPNTSFCFLDIRSPGLGDTAMYLCATSRGAQGSYNEQFFGPGTRLTVL.

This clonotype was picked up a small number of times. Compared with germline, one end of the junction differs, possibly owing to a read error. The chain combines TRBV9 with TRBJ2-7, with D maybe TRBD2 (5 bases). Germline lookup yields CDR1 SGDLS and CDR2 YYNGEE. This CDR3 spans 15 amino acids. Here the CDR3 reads CASSVGVASSHEQYF. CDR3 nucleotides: TGTGCCAGCAGCGTAGGAGTGGCTAGCTCCCACGAGCAGTACTTC.

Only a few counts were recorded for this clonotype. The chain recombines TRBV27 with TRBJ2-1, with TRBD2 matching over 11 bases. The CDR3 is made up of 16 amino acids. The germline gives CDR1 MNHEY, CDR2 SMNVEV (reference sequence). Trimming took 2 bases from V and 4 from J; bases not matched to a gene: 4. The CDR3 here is CASSLDLAGGYNEQFF. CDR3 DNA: TGTGCCAGCAGTTTAGATCTAGCGGGAGGATACAATGAGCAGTTCTTC.

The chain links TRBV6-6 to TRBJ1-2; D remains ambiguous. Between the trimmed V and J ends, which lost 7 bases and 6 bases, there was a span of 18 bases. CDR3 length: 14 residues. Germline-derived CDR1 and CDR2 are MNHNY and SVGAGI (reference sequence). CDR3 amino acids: CASNREGRPDGYTF. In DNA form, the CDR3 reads TGTGCCAGCAATCGGGAGGGTAGGCCGGATGGCTACACCTTC.

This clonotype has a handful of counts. The CDR3 here is CASSSGSQPQHF. CDR3 DNA: TGTGCCAGCAGCTCCGGGAGTCAGCCCCAGCATTTT. J is TRBJ1-5 and V is TRBV7-9, with no clear D. Germline CDR1 reads SEHNR; CDR2 reads FQNEAQ (reference sequence). The CDR3 is 12 residues long. V was shortened by 4 bases and J by 6 bases, with 7 bases between the two germline ends.

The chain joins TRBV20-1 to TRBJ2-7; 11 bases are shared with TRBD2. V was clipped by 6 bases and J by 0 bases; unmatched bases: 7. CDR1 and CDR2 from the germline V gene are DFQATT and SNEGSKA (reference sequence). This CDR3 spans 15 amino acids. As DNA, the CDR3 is TGCAGTGCCACTGATACTAGCGGGAGCTCCTACGAGCAGTACTTC. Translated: CSATDTSGSSYEQYF.

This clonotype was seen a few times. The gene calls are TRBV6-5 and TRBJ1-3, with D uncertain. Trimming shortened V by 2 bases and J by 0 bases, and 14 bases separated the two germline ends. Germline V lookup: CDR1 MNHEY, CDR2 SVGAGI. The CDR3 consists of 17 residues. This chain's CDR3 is CASSYGEERDSGNTIYF. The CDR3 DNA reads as TGTGCCAGCAGTTACGGGGAAGAGCGGGACTCTGGAAACACCATATATTTT.

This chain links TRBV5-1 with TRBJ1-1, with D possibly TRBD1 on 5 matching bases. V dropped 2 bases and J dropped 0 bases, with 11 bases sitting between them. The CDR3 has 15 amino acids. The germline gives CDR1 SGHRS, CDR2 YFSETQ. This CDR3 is CASSFLAGLNTEAFF. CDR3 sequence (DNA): TGCGCCAGCAGCTTCCTGGCGGGACTGAACACTGAAGCTTTCTTT.

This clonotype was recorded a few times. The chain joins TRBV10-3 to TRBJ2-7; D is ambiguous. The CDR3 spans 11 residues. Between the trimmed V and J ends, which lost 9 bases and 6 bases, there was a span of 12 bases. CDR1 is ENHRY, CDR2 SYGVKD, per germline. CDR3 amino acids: CAISQGREQYF. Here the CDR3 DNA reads TGTGCCATTTCTCAAGGGCGCGAGCAGTACTTC.

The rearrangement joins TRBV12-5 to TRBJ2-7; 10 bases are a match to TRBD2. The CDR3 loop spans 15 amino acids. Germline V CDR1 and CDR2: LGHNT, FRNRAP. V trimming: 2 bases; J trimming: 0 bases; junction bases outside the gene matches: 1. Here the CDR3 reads CASGLRTSGSYEQYF. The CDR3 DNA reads TGTGCTAGTGGTTTGAGGACTAGCGGCTCCTACGAGCAGTACTTC.

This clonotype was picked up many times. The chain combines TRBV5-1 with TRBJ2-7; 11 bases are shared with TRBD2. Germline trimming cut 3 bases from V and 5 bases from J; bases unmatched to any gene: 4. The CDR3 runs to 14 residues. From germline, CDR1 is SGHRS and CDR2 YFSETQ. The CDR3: CASSSGTSGNEQYF. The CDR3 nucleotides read TGCGCCAGCAGCTCTGGGACTAGCGGTAACGAGCAGTACTTC.

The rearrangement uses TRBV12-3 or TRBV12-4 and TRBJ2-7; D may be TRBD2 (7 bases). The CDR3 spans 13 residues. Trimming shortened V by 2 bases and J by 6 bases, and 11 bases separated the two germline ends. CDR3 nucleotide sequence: TGTGCCAGCAGTTTATCAAGGGGGGGCGAGCAGTACTTC. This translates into CASSLSRGGEQYF.

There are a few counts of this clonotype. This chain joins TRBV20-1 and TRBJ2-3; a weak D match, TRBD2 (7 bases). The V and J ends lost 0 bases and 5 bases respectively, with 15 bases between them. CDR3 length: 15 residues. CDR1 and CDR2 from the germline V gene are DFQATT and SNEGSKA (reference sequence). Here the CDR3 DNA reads TGCAGTGCTAGAGAGTCCCGCGGGGGCAGAGATACGCAGTATTTT. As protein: CSARESRGGRDTQYF.

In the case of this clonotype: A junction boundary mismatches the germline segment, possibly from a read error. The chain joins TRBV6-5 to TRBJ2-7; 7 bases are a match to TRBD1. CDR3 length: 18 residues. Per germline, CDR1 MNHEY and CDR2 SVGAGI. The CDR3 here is CASSYGLTGTASSSEQYF. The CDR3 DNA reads TGTGCCAGCAGTTACGGTCTTACCGGGACAGCTTCGTCCTCCGAGCAGTACTTC.

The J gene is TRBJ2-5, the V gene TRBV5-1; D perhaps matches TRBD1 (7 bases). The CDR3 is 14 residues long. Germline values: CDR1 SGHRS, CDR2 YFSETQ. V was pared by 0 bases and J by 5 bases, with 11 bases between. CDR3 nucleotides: TGCGCCAGCAGCTTGGATGCAGGGGGGGAGACCCAGTACTTC. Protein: CASSLDAGGETQYF. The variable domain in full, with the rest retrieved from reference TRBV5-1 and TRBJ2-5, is KAGVTQTPRYLIKTRGQQVTLSCSPISGHRSVSWYQQTPGQGLQFLFEYFSETQRNKGNFPGRFSGRQFSNSRSEMNVSTLELGDSALYLCASSLDAGGETQYFGPGTRLLVL.

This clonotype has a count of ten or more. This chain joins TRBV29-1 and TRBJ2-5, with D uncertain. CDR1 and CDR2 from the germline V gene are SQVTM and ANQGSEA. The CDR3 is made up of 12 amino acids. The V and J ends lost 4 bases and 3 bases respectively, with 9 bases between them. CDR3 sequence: CSVGGREETQYF. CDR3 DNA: TGCAGCGTTGGAGGCAGAGAAGAGACCCAGTACTTC.

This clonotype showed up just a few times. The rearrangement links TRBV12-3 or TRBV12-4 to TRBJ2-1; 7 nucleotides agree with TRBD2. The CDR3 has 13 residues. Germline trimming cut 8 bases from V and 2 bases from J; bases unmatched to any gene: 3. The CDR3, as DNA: TGTGCCAGCTCCGGGACTACCTACAATGAGCAGTTCTTC. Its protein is CASSGTTYNEQFF.

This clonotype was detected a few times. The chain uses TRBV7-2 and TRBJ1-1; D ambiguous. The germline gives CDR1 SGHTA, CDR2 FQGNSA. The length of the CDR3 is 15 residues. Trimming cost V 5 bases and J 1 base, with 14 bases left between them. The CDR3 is CASSPRQTPNTEAFF. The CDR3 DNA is TGTGCCAGCAGCCCCCGCCAGACACCGAACACTGAAGCTTTCTTT.

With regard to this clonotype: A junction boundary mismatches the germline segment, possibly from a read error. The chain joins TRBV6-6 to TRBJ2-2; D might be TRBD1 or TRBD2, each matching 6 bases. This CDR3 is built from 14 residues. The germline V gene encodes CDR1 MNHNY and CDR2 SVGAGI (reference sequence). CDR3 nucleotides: TGTGCCAGCACTTACGGGGGCGCAACCGGGGAGCTGTTTTTT. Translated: CASTYGGATGELFF.

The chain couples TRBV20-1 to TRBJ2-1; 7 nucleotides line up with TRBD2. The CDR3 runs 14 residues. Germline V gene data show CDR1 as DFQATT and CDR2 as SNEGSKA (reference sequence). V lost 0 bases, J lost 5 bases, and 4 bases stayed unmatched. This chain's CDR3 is CSARDIGTNNEQFF. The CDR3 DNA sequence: TGCAGTGCTAGAGATATAGGGACTAACAATGAGCAGTTCTTC.